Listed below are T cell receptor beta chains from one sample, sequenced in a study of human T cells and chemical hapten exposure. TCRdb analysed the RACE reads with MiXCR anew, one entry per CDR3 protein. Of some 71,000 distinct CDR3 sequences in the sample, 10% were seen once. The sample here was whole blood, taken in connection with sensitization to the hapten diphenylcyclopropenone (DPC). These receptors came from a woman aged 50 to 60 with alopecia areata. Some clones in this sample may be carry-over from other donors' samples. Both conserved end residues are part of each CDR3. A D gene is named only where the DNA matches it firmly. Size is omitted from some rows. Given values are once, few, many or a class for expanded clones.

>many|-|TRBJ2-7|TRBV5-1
TGCGCCAGCAGCTTGTACCCTATGACAGCCGCATCCTACGAGCAGTACTTC
CASSLYPMTAASYEQYF
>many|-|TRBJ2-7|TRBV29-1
TGCAGCGTTGTAAAAGATCCAAGCTCCTACGAGCAGTACTTC
CSVVKDPSSYEQYF
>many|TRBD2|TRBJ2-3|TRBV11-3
TGTGCCAGCAGCTCAAGCGGGAGAGGGACAGATACGCAGTATTTT
CASSSSGRGTDTQYF
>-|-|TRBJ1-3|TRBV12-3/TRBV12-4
TGTGCCAGCAGTTTTGGAGGTCTCTCTGGAAACACCATATATTTT
CASSFGGLSGNTIYF
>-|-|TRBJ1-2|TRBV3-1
TGTGCCAGCAGCCAAGACAGAATTAATGGCTACACCTTC
CASSQDRINGYTF
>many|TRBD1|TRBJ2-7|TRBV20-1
TGCAGTGCTAGAGAACTTATCACAGGGGGCATCTACGAGCAGTACTTC
CSARELITGGIYEQYF
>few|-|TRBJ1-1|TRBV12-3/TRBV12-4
TGTGCCAGCAGTTTATGGGCAGGGGCCGCTGAAGCTTTCTTT
CASSLWAGAAEAFF
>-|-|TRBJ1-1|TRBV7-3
TGTGCCAGCAGCCCACAGGGTAACATGAACACTGAAGCTTTCTTT
CASSPQGNMNTEAFF
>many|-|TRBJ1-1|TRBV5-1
TGCGCCAGCAGCTCCGACGGGGGAGCGGAAACTGAAGCTTTCTTT
CASSSDGGAETEAFF
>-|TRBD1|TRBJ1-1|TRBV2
TGTGCCAGCAACAGACAGGGGCAGAACACTGAAGCTTTCTTT
CASNRQGQNTEAFF
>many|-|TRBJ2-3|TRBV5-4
TGTGCCAGCAGTTGGGACCGGACAGATACGCAGTATTTT
CASSWDRTDTQYF
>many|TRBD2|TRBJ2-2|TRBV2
TGTGCCAGCAGTGAACTGGGGGTAGCGGGAGGCGGGACCGGGGAGCTGTTTTTT
CASSELGVAGGGTGELFF
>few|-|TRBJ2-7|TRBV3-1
TGTGCCAGCAGCCAGAGCTCCTACGAGCAGTACTTC
CASSQSSYEQYF